The 9 T cell receptor beta chains given below trace back to one sample, sequenced in a study of T-cell reconstitution after alpha-beta-depleted transplantation in children. Researchers prepared the TCRbeta library using unique molecular identifiers, the study reports. Using its own MiXCR run on the PCR reads, TCRdb lists one record per CDR3 protein. Among about 360,000 distinct CDR3 sequences listed, 13% were seen once. Material: PBMCs, obtained from the stem cell graft. The origin of the receptors is a human donor who donated a stem cell graft to a child with Fanconi anemia.

This clonotype has a count of ten or more. The J gene is TRBJ2-7, the V gene TRBV14; D remains ambiguous. V was pared by 0 bases and J by 1 base, with 7 bases between. Germline assignment: CDR1 SGHDN and CDR2 FVKESK. The CDR3 covers 14 residues. This CDR3 is CASSQDAVSYEQYV. As DNA, the CDR3 is TGTGCCAGCAGCCAAGATGCAGTTTCCTACGAGCAGTACGTC.

The chain couples TRBV6-2 or TRBV6-3 to TRBJ1-5; TRBD1 is a possible D gene (5 bases). The CDR3 covers 16 residues. In germline, CDR1 is MNHEY, CDR2 SVGEGT. The V and J ends lost 2 bases and 4 bases respectively, with 15 bases between them. The CDR3 coding sequence is TGTGCCAGCAGTTACGGGGTTACAGGCTTGAATCAGCCCCAGCATTTT. Translation gives CASSYGVTGLNQPQHF.

This clonotype was seen only a few times. This chain joins TRBV12-3 or TRBV12-4 and TRBJ2-3, with 8 nucleotides matching TRBD2. Germline trimming cut 2 bases from V and 2 bases from J; bases unmatched to any gene: 6. CDR3 length: 16 amino acids. CDR3 coding DNA: TGTGCCAGCAGTTTACAAAGCGGGGGCCCCACAGATACGCAGTATTTT. This sequence encodes CASSLQSGGPTDTQYF.

J is TRBJ1-4 and V is TRBV20-1; D not resolved. In germline, CDR1 is DFQATT, CDR2 SNEGSKA (reference sequence). This CDR3 is built from 11 residues. V was cut by 5 bases and J by 5 bases, with 6 bases left in between. The CDR3 bases are TGCAGTGCTCTTGAAAATGAAAAACTGTTTTTT. Amino acid sequence: CSALENEKLFF.

The chain uses TRBV3-1 and TRBJ2-3; 7 positions agree with TRBD2. Germline V gene sequence: CDR1 LGHDT, CDR2 YNNKEL (reference sequence). The junction had 10 bases not matched to a gene; V was cut back by 4 bases and J by 3 bases. The CDR3 length is 16 residues. CDR3 DNA sequence: TGTGCCAGCAGCCCAAGCTGGGGGGGAAGAACAGATACGCAGTATTTT. It specifies CASSPSWGGRTDTQYF.

The chain recombines TRBV5-1 with TRBJ2-2; the D gene is possibly TRBD1 (6 bases). The ends were cut back, 4 bases at V and 0 bases at J, with 13 bases in the middle. The germline V gene has CDR1 SGHRS and CDR2 YFSETQ. This CDR3 is 16 amino acids long. The chain's CDR3 is CASSLYRDANTGELFF. In DNA, the CDR3 is TGCGCCAGCAGCCTCTACAGGGACGCGAACACCGGGGAGCTGTTTTTT.

This clonotype appeared a few times. The rearrangement uses TRBV18 and TRBJ2-2; D may correspond to TRBD1 or TRBD2 (5 bases each). The CDR3 is 17 residues long. CDR1 is KGHSH and CDR2 is LQKENI in the germline V gene. The germline V and J ends were trimmed by 2 bases and 1 base, with 14 bases remaining between them. CDR3 protein: CASSPFVGAWNTGELFF. The CDR3 DNA is TGTGCCAGCTCACCATTTGTCGGGGCTTGGAACACCGGGGAGCTGTTTTTT.

This clonotype showed up many times. V is TRBV12-3 or TRBV12-4 and J is TRBJ2-6; TRBD2 might be the D (6 bases). The CDR3 extends over 15 amino acids. V gave up 3 bases and J gave up 5 bases, with 11 bases separating them. CDR3 sequence (DNA): TGTGCCAGCAGTTTCAATAGGGACTGGGCCAACGTCCTGACTTTC. Translating gives CASSFNRDWANVLTF.

In its sample, this clonotype was seen many times. This chain joins TRBV30 and TRBJ2-1; unclear D gene. The CDR3 loop spans 11 amino acids. Trimming pared 8 bases from V and 4 bases from J, leaving 9 bases between. The germline V gene has CDR1 GTSNPN and CDR2 SVGIG (reference sequence). CDR3 in DNA: TGTGCCGGGATGAGTTACAATGAGCAGTTCTTC. Protein product: CAGMSYNEQFF.